A single sample gave rise to the 2 T cell receptor beta chains below, sequenced in a study of cytomegalovirus exposure and HLA in healthy donors. Primers for the PCR totalled 60 Vbeta and 13 Jbeta. The repertoire was sequenced with immunoSEQ multiplex PCR; TCRdb's copy has only in-frame clones and lacks some. The sample yields 120,000 or so clones, approximately 8% seen once. Material for sequencing was PBMCs. The source is a woman aged 40 to 50 in good health and CMV-seropositive.

The CDR3 region is CASSLEAAYGYTF. Written as DNA, the CDR3 is TGTGCCAGCAGCTTAGAGGCGGCCTATGGCTACACCTTC. This chain connects TRBV7-8 to TRBJ1-2, with D unresolved. CDR3 size: 13 residues. Germline CDR1 is SGHVS and CDR2 is FQNEAQ. Trimming stripped 1 base from V and 4 bases from J, with 7 bases between.

V is TRBV15 and J is TRBJ1-4; TRBD1 is a possible D gene (5 bases). V lost 5 bases and J 7 bases, leaving 14 bases between the germline ends. This CDR3 is 14 amino acids long. The germline gives CDR1 LNHNV, CDR2 YYDKDF (reference sequence). The CDR3 is CATSLSGGAEKLFF. The CDR3 coding sequence is TGTGCCACCAGCCTGTCGGGGGGTGCTGAAAAACTGTTTTTT.